This TCR beta chain emerged from a study of shared clonotypes between healthy human individuals. Profiled with immunoSEQ multiplex PCR; TCRdb holds only in-frame clones, not every one. This repertoire shows some 2 million clones, 85% to 95% found once; its top ten account for roughly 1.1%. CD8 cells classed as naive were CD45RO-negative and positively selected for CCR7, excluding terminally differentiated effector memory CD45RA+ cells. Germline V lookup: CDR1 MDHEN, CDR2 SYDVKM. The V and J ends lost 6 bases and 7 bases respectively, with 15 bases between them. The CDR3 is 13 residues long. The specimen sequenced was naive CD8+ T cells sorted from blood. The receptor comes from a man aged 18 to 29 in good health. V is TRBV28 and J is TRBJ1-2; D ambiguous. For the CDR3, the DNA is TGTGCCAGCAGGGGCTCAATTTCAGGTGGCTACACCTTC. This sequence encodes CASRGSISGGYTF.